Shown below are 5 T cell receptor beta chains from a single sample sequenced in a study of patients and donors after allogeneic stem cell transplantation. TCRdb reanalysed the RT-PCR reads using MiXCR and keeps one entry per CDR3 protein. The sample has under 200,000 distinct CDR3 sequences; 30% are singletons. The sequenced sample consisted of blood, either unsorted or a sorted T cell fraction (not recorded which). The receptors were gathered from a human donor who was either an allogeneic HSCT recipient or a stem cell or donor lymphocyte infusion donor (not recorded which). It is not recorded whose cells these are; they may come from a transplant donor.

This chain joins TRBV18 and TRBJ2-7; D not resolved. This CDR3 has 13 residues. Germline loops: CDR1 KGHSH, CDR2 LQKENI. V was pared by 6 bases and J by 4 bases, with 13 bases between. The CDR3 here is CASSQGSRYEQYF. DNA of the CDR3: TGTGCCAGCTCCCAAGGGTCCCGATACGAGCAGTACTTC.

V and J are TRBV20-1 and TRBJ2-7; maybe TRBD2 (6 bases). CDR1 is DFQATT, CDR2 SNEGSKA, per germline (reference sequence). The CDR3 spans 15 residues. The V end lost 0 bases, the J end lost 6 bases, and 18 bases lay between the germline ends. Here the CDR3 reads CSARESERATSEQYF. The CDR3 coding sequence is TGCAGTGCTAGAGAGAGCGAGCGGGCGACCTCCGAGCAGTACTTC.

The sample holds a few counts of this clonotype. CDR3 region: CSVEDPSAESYEQYF. The CDR3 coding sequence is TGCAGCGTTGAAGATCCATCGGCCGAAAGCTACGAGCAGTACTTC. J is TRBJ2-7 and V is TRBV29-1, with D unclear. This CDR3 spans 15 amino acids. V shed 0 bases and J shed 3 bases, with 15 bases lying between them. In germline, CDR1 is SQVTM, CDR2 ANQGSEA.

The chain employs TRBV5-6 and TRBJ2-5; D is perhaps TRBD1 (5 bases). The CDR3 runs to 15 residues. With 0 bases removed from V and 3 bases from J, the gap between germline ends came to 12 bases. The germline gives CDR1 SGHDT, CDR2 YYEEEE. The CDR3 loop reads CASSLGYRGEETQYF. DNA for the CDR3: TGTGCCAGCAGCTTGGGGTATAGGGGCGAAGAGACCCAGTACTTC.

Only a few counts were recorded for this clonotype. V usage is TRBV20-1 and J usage is TRBJ2-7, with a possible D match to TRBD2 (6 bases). Trimming shortened V by 5 bases and J by 3 bases, and 17 bases separated the two germline ends. There are 14 residues in the CDR3. CDR1 and CDR2 (germline): DFQATT, SNEGSKA (reference sequence). The CDR3 nucleotides read TGCAGTGCTCCGCGGGACGCCTATCGCTACGAGCAGTACTTC. It is translated as CSAPRDAYRYEQYF.